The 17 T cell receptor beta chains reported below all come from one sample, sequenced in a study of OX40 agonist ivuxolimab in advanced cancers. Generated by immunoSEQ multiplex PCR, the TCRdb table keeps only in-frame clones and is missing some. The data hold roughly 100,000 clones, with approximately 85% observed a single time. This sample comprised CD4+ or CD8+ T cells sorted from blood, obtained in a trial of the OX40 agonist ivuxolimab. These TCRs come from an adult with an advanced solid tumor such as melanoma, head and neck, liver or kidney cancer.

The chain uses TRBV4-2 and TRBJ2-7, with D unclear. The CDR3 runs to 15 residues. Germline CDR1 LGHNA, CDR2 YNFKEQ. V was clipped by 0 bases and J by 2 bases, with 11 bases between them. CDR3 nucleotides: TGTGCCAGCAGCCAAGATCAAGGGTTTACCTACGAGCAGTACTTC. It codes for CASSQDQGFTYEQYF.

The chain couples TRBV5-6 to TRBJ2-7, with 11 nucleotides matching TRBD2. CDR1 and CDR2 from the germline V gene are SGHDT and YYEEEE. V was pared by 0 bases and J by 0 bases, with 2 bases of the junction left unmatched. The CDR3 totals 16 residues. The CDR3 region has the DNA TGTGCCAGCAGCTTGGGGACTAGCGGGCCCTCCTACGAGCAGTACTTC. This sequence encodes CASSLGTSGPSYEQYF.

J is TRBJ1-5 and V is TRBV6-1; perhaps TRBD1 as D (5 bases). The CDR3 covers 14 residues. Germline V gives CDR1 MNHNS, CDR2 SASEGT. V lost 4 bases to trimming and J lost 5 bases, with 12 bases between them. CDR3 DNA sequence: TGTGCCAGCAGTGCAGGGAATCAGGATCAGCCCCAGCATTTT. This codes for CASSAGNQDQPQHF.

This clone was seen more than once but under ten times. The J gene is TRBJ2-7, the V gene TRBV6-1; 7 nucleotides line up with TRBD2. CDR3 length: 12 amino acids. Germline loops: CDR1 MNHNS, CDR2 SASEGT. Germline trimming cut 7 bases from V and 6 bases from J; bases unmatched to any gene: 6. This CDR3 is CASTVAGGEQYF. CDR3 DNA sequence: TGTGCCAGCACCGTAGCGGGTGGCGAGCAGTACTTC.

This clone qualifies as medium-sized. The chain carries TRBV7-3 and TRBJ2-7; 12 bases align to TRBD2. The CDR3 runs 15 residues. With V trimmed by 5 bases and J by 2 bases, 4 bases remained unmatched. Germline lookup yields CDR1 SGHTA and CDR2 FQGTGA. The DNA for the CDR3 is TGTGCCAGCAGCATGACTAGCGGGGGAGCCTACGAGCAGTACTTC. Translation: CASSMTSGGAYEQYF.

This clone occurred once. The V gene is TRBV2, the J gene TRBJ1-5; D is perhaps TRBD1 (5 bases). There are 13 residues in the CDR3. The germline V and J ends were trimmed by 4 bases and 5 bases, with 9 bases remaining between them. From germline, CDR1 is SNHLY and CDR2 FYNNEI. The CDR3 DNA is TGTGCCAGCAGTGGGGGGGGAGATCAGCCCCAGCATTTT. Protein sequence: CASSGGGDQPQHF.

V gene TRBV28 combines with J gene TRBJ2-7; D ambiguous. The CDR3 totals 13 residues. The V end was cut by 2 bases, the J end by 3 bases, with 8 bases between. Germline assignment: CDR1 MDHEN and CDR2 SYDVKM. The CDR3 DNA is TGTGCCAGCAGTTTAAATCTGGGCTACGAGCAGTACTTC. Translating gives CASSLNLGYEQYF.

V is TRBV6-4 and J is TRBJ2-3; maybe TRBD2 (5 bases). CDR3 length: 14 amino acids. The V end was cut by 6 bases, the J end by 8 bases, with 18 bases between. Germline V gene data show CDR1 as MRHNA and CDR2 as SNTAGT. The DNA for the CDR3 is TGTGCCAGCAGCGAGATAGCGACGTTCGGTACGCAGTATTTT. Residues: CASSEIATFGTQYF.

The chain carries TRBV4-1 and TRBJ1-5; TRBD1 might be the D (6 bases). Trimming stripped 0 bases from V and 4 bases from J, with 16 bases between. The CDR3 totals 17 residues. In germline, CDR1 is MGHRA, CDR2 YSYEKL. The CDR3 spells CASSQDFYGGLNQPQHF. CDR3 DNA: TGCGCCAGCAGCCAAGATTTTTACGGGGGGCTAAATCAGCCCCAGCATTTT.

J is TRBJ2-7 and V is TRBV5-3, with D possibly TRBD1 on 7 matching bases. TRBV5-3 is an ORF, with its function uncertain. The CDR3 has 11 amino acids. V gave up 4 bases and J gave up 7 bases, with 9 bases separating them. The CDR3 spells CARSPGGEQYF. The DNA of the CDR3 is TGTGCCAGAAGCCCAGGGGGGGAGCAGTACTTC.

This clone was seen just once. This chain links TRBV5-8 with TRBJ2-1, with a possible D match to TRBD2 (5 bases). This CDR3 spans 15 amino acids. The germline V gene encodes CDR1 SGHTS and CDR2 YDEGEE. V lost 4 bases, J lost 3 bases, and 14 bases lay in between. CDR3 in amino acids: CASSSRLTDYNEQFF. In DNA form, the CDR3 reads TGTGCCAGCAGCAGTAGACTAACAGACTACAATGAGCAGTTCTTC.

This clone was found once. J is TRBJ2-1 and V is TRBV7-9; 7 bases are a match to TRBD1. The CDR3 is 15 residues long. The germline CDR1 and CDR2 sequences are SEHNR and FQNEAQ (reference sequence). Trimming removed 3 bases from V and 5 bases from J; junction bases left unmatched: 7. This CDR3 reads CASSFTGTDHNEQFF. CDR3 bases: TGTGCCAGCAGCTTCACCGGGACAGATCACAATGAGCAGTTCTTC.

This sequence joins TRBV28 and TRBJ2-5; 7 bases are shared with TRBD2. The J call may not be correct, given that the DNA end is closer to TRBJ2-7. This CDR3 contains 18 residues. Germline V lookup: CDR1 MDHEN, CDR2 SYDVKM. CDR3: CASSLKVWEGPQGFEQYF. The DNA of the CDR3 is TGTGCCAGCAGTTTAAAAGTTTGGGAGGGGCCGCAGGGATTCGAGCAGTACTTC.

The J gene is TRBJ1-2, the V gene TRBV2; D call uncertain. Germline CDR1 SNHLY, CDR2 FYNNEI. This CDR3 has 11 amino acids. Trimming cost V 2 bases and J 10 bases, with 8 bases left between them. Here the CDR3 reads CASSEPGVYTF. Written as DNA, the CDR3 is TGTGCCAGCAGTGAACCCGGGGTCTACACCTTC. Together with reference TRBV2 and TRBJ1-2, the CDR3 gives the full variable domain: EPEVTQTPSHQVTQMGQEVILRCVPISNHLYFYWYRQILGQKVEFLVSFYNNEISEKSEIFDDQFSVERPDGSNFTLKIRSTKLEDSAMYFCASSEPGVYTFGSGTRLTVV.

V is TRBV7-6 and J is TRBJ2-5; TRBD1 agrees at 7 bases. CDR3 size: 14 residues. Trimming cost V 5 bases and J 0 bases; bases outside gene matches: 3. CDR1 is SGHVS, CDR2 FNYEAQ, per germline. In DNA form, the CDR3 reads TGTGCCAGCAGCCCGGGACAGTACCAAGAGACCCAGTACTTC. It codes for CASSPGQYQETQYF.

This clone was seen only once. In DNA form, the CDR3 reads TGTGCCAGCAGCTTAGAGGGGACTAGGTTCGGTGAGCAGTTCTTC. Translating it yields CASSLEGTRFGEQFF. The rearrangement uses TRBV7-6 and TRBJ2-1; 8 bases agree with TRBD2. The germline CDR1 and CDR2 sequences are SGHVS and FNYEAQ. This CDR3 has 15 residues. The J segment lost 9 bases and the V segment lost 1 base, leaving 8 bases of the junction unmatched.

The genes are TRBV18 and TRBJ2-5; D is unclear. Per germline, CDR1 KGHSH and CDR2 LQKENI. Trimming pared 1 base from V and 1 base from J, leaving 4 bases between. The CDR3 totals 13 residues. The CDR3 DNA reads TGTGCCAGCTCACCACGGACCCAAGAGACCCAGTACTTC. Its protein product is CASSPRTQETQYF.